These T cell receptor beta chains were read from a single sample in a study of blood T cell repertoires in COVID-19. TCRdb keeps only in-frame clones here, not all; method: immunoSEQ multiplex PCR. The data hold 60,000 to 80,000 clones, with 75% to 90% observed a single time. Sequenced sample: peripheral blood. Source of these receptors: a woman of 80 years or more with acute or convalescent COVID-19. The CDR3 runs from the conserved cysteine through the conserved F or W. A D gene is named only where the DNA matches it firmly. Size tells how often a clone was seen (once, few, many) or the class of an expanded clone, and some rows leave it out.

clone_size d_call j_call v_call cdr3_nt cdr3_aa
few TRBD1 TRBJ2-5 TRBV5-1 TGCGCCAGCAGCTGGGGACAGAGCATAGAGACCCAGTACTTC CASSWGQSIETQYF
. . TRBJ2-7 TRBV19 TGTGCCAGTAGTATTGGGCAGGGCGACGAGCAGTACTTC CASSIGQGDEQYF
. . TRBJ2-7 TRBV28 TGTGCCAGCAGTTTCTGGGGCGGCAAAACGCGCGAGCAGTACTTC CASSFWGGKTREQYF
once . TRBJ2-2 TRBV18 TGTGCCAGCTCACCACAGCTAGCCCCGGACACCGGGGAGCTGTTTTTT CASSPQLAPDTGELFF
. . TRBJ2-3 TRBV19 TGTGCCAGTAAAATGGCAGGGACAGATACGCAGTATTTT CASKMAGTDTQYF
. . TRBJ1-2 TRBV18 TGTGCCAGCAGGACGGTGGAGGATGGCTACACCTTC CASRTVEDGYTF
few TRBD1 TRBJ2-5 TRBV27 TGTGCCAGCAGTACCAATACCCGGGACAGGACCGACTTC CASSTNTRDRTDF
. . TRBJ2-2 TRBV6-5 TGTGCCAGCAGTCGTACAACCGGGGAGCTGTTTTTT CASSRTTGELFF
. . TRBJ1-2 TRBV30 TGTGCCTGGAGTGTGGGAGGTCAACAGGACTACACCTTC CAWSVGGQQDYTF
. . TRBJ1-1 TRBV3-1/TRBV3-2 TGTGCCAGCAGCCAAGGTTACAGGGACACTGAAGCTTTCTTT CASSQGYRDTEAFF